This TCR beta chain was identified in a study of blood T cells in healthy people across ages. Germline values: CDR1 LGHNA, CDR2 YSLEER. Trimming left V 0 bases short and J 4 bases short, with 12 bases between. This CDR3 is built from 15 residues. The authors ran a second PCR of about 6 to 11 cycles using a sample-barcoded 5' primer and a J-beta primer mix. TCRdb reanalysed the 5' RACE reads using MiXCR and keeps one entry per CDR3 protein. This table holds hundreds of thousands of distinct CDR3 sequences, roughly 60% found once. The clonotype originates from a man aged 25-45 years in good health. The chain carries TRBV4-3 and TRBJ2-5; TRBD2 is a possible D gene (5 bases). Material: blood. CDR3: CASSQDTSRGETQYF. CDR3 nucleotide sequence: TGCGCCAGCAGCCAAGATACGTCACGGGGAGAGACCCAGTACTTC.